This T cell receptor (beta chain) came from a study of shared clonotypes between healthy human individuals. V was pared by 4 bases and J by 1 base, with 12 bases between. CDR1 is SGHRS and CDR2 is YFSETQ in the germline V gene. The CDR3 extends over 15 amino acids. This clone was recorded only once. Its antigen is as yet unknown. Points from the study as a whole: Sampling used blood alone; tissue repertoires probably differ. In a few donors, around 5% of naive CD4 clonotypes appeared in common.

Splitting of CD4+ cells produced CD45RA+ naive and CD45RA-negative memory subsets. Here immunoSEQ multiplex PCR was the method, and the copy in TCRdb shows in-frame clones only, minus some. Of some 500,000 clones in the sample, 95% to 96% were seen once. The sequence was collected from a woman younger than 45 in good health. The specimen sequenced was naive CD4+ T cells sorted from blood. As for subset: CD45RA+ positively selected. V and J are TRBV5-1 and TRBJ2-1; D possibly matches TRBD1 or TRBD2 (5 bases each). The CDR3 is CASSIGTLSYNEQFF. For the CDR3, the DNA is TGCGCCAGCAGCATCGGGACCCTATCCTACAATGAGCAGTTCTTC.